This record looks at one TCR beta chain sequence and its context. The antigen remains undetermined. The source of the sample is a study of OX40 agonist ivuxolimab in advanced cancers. Overall study findings and caveats: The authors also found low normalized T-cell clonal expansion in some nonresponders. CD8+ T cells were the subset that, on average, had more expanded clones than CD4+. Clonal expansion was seen in CD4+ and CD8+ blood T cells by week 6 at 0.1 to 3.0 mg/kg.

Germline V CDR1 and CDR2: WNHNN, SYGVQD (reference sequence). V shed 6 bases and J shed 7 bases, with 15 bases lying between them. The CDR3 covers 13 residues. Measured with immunoSEQ multiplex PCR; TCRdb has only the in-frame clones, and not every one. Of tens of thousands of clones listed, 75% to 90% are singletons. The rearrangement joins TRBV10-1 to TRBJ1-1, with D uncertain. The sample in question was CD4+ or CD8+ T cells sorted from blood, obtained in a trial of the OX40 agonist ivuxolimab. This sequence was found in an adult with an advanced solid tumor such as melanoma, head and neck, liver or kidney cancer. The CDR3 nucleotides are TGCGCCAGCAGCCCCCTTGGCGGGAATGAAGCTTTCTTT. Translating gives CASSPLGGNEAFF.